The clone carrying this T cell receptor (beta chain) was recorded a few times. The antigen remains unidentified. The data originate from a study of cytomegalovirus exposure and HLA in healthy donors. Findings and caveats of the study: The likely origin of a cluster of highly shared sequence variants was a sequencing artifact. There were some public TCRs occurring in many donors, but most TCR sequences were rare.

PCR amplification relied on 60 Vbeta primers (plus 13 Jbeta primers). The data were produced by immunoSEQ multiplex PCR, yet TCRdb's version contains in-frame clones alone and is incomplete. The sample consists of approximately 200,000 clones, about 81% of them appearing once. Looked up from germline, CDR1 is SNHLY and CDR2 is FYNNEI. This CDR3 comprises 15 residues. With V trimmed by 5 bases and J by 2 bases, 5 bases remained unmatched. The sequencing sample was made of PBMCs. The chain is built from TRBV2 and TRBJ2-5, with 10 bases matching TRBD2. The origin of this receptor is a woman between 18 and 29 years old in good health and CMV-seropositive. The CDR3 DNA sequence: TGTGCCAGCAGTCAACTAGCGGGGCTTCAAGAGACCCAGTACTTC. Translating gives CASSQLAGLQETQYF.